This T cell receptor (beta chain) was profiled in a study of blood T cell repertoires in COVID-19. CDR3 length: 14 residues. The germline gives CDR1 SGHTA, CDR2 FQGNSA. After removal of 1 base from V and 4 bases from J, the junction contained 2 bases not matched to a gene. Original analysis: Amplification from reference gene primers served as the basis for estimated nucleated cell counts. Sequencing was performed with immunoSEQ multiplex PCR; in TCRdb, only in-frame clones are kept and a portion is missing. V and J calls and clone size come straight from that table; D and trimming were deduced from the DNA. The table has about 370,000 clones, about 90% seen once. Seattle patients were enrolled during active infection and followed longitudinally.

The V gene is TRBV7-2, the J gene TRBJ2-7; TRBD1 matches 9 bases. Sequences were obtained from peripheral blood. The clonotype originates from a woman in her twenties or thirties with COVID-19, enrolled during active disease. Here the CDR3 DNA reads TGTGCCAGCAGCTTAGTGACAGGGGGGTACGAGCAGTACTTC. Translating it yields CASSLVTGGYEQYF. Full variable domain (rest looked up from reference TRBV7-2 and TRBJ2-7): GAGVSQSPSNKVTEKGKDVELRCDPISGHTALYWYRQSLGQGLEFLIYFQGNSAPDKSGLPSDRFSAERTGGSVSTLTIQRTQQEDSAVYLCASSLVTGGYEQYFGPGTRLTVT.